What follows describes a single T cell receptor (beta chain). CDR1 and CDR2 from the germline V gene are KGHSH and LQKENI. CDR3 size: 14 residues. Trimming shortened V by 7 bases and J by 1 base, and 11 bases separated the two germline ends. Per the original data handling: Reference gene primer amplification gave estimated nucleated cell counts. Profiling relied on immunoSEQ multiplex PCR, and the TCRdb table lists in-frame clones only, not all of them. V and J calls and clone size follow that table, whereas D and trimming were derived from the DNA. The sample holds 94,000 or so clones, 88% seen once. This specimen comes from a study of blood T cell repertoires in COVID-19. Study details: Whether acute or convalescent, the COVID-19 samples came from the United States, Italy and Spain. Sources were T cells, B-cell-depleted T cells, or PBMCs; the material itself was cDNA or gDNA.

The chain carries TRBV18 and TRBJ1-3; unclear D gene. This receptor was identified in a woman in her 70s with acute or convalescent COVID-19. The sample was peripheral blood. In nucleotides, the CDR3 is TGTGCCAGCTACCCGGGAGGATCTGGAAACACCATATATTTT. As protein: CASYPGGSGNTIYF. The full variable domain, completed using reference TRBV18 and TRBJ1-3, is NAGVMQNPRHLVRRRGQEARLRCSPMKGHSHVYWYRQLPEEGLKFMVYLQKENIIDESGMPKERFSAEFPKEGPSILRIQQVVRGDSAAYFCASYPGGSGNTIYFGEGSWLTVV.